This T cell receptor (beta chain) was sequenced during a study of neoadjuvant nivolumab and ipilimumab in lung cancer. Germline CDR1 is SGHVS and CDR2 is FQNEAQ. Trimming removed 5 bases at V and 9 bases at J, with 16 bases between. The CDR3 consists of 13 residues. The protocol was immunoSEQ multiplex PCR, while the TCRdb copy is restricted to in-frame clones and leaves out a portion. The sample shows some 5,000 clones, 91% of them seen only once. This receptor was taken from an adult with non-small cell lung cancer. Some clones in this sample may be carry-over from other donors' samples. The sequencing here drew on blood, taken after neoadjuvant nivolumab, alone or with ipilimumab, at or shortly before surgery. The J gene is TRBJ1-1, the V gene TRBV7-8; TRBD1 might be the D (6 bases). CDR3 sequence (DNA): TGTGCCAGCAGCCCTAGTACACAGGGAAAAGCTTTCTTT. Residues: CASSPSTQGKAFF. Full variable domain (outside the CDR3, taken from reference TRBV7-8 and TRBJ1-1): GAGVSQSPRYKVAKRGQDVALRCDPISGHVSLFWYQQALGQGPEFLTYFQNEAQLDKSGLPSDRFFAERPEGSVSTLKIQRTQQEDSAVYLCASSPSTQGKAFFGQGTRLTVV.